This T cell receptor beta chain comes out of a study of T cell changes during pregnancy in multiple sclerosis. Method: immunoSEQ multiplex PCR; TCRdb's copy keeps in-frame clones and lacks some. The sample holds more than 60,000 clones, roughly nine tenths seen once. Germline CDR1 reads PRHDT; CDR2 reads FYEKMQ (reference sequence). The CDR3 spans 14 residues. Between the trimmed V and J ends, which lost 3 bases and 5 bases, there was a span of 13 bases. This clone was observed a single time. The source was peripheral blood, collected in the second trimester of pregnancy. This receptor was identified in a female donor with multiple sclerosis, enrolled in a pregnancy study. The J gene is TRBJ1-1, the V gene TRBV13; no clear D. CDR3 DNA sequence: TGTGCCAGCAGCTTCGGCGGTCGAGGGACTGAAGCTTTCTTT. Protein product: CASSFGGRGTEAFF.